This entry is about one TCR beta chain. The antigen remains undetermined. The data were obtained in a study of Ad26.COV2.S vaccination and SARS-CoV-2 variants. Study context: The study gave Ad26.COV2.S intramuscularly, once or twice 56 days apart.

Study results and limitations: Researchers reported similar non-spike TCR breadth in vaccine and placebo recipients.

The repertoire was sequenced with immunoSEQ multiplex PCR; TCRdb's copy has only in-frame clones and lacks some. The sample carries some 480,000 clones, around 88% recorded once. Specified treatment: around 19 received Ad26.COV2.S at low or high dose, single or two shots; several received placebo; per-sample allocation not given. The samples date from day 63 after the first vaccine or placebo injection. This sequence originates from a person between 18 and 65 years old who received the Ad26.COV2.S COVID-19 vaccine or a placebo. Sample: peripheral blood, taken in a trial of Ad26.COV2.S vaccine versus placebo.

The CDR3 DNA reads TGTGCCAGCCGACAGGGGGGTTTAGAGACCCAGTACTTC. Protein: CASRQGGLETQYF. The gene calls are TRBV6-6 and TRBJ2-5, with 9 nucleotides matching TRBD1. Germline-derived CDR1 and CDR2 are MNHNY and SVGAGI (reference sequence). The length of the CDR3 is 13 residues. V shed 8 bases and J 4 bases; nucleotides not matched to a gene: 5.